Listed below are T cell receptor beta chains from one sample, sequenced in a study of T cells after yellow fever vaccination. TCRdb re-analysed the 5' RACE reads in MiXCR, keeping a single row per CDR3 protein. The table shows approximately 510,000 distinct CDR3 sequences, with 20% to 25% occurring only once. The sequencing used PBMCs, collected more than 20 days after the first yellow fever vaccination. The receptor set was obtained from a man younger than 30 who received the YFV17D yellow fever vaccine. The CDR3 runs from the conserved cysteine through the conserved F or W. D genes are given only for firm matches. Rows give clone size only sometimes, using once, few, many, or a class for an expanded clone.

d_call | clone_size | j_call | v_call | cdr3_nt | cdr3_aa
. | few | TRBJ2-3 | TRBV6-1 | TGTGCCAGCACAGGACTCCTCACAGATACGCAGTATTTT | CASTGLLTDTQYF
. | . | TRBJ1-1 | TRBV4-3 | TGCGCCAGCAGCCAAGTTTTGCTCACTGAAGCTTTCTTT | CASSQVLLTEAFF
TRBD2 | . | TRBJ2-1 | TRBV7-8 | TGTGCCAGCAGCTTAGATCGGGGGGGCCATGAGCAGTTCTTC | CASSLDRGGHEQFF
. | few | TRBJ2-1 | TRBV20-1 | TGCAGTGCTAAGAGGGGTTCCGGCCTCAATGAGCAGTTCTTC | CSAKRGSGLNEQFF
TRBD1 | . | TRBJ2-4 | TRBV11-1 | TGTGCCAGCAGCTTCGGATTCCGGGACAGCATATCTCTAGCCAAAAACATTCAGTACTTC | CASSFGFRDSISLAKNIQYF
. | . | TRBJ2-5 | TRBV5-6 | TGTGCCAGCAGCTTATACTTCAAGGTGGAACAAGAGACCCAGTACTTC | CASSLYFKVEQETQYF
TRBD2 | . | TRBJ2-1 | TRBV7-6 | TGTGCCAGCAGCTTAGTAACCGGGGGGGCCAACAATGAGCAGTTCTTC | CASSLVTGGANNEQFF
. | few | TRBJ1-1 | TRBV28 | TGTGCCAGCAGTGTGGACAGTGAAGCTTTCTTT | CASSVDSEAFF
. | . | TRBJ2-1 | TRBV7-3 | TGTGCCAGCAGCGCCGGGGGAGCGGGCAATGAGCAGTTCTTC | CASSAGGAGNEQFF
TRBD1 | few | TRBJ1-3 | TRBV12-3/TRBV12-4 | TGTGCCAGCAGTTTTGAGGGGGCAAACACCATATATTTT | CASSFEGANTIYF
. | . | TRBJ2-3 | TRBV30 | TGTGCCTGGTGTGAACCGCCTTGCACAGATACGCAGTATTTT | CAWCEPPCTDTQYF
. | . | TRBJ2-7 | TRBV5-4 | TGTGCCAGCAGCGGGGGGACGGTCTACGAGCAGTACTTC | CASSGGTVYEQYF
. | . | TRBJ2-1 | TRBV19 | TGTGCCAGTAGTATCCCAGCAGGCACCAATTCCGAGTTCTTC | CASSIPAGTNSEFF
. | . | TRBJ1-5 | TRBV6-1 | TGTGCCAGCAGTGACGGATTGCAGCCCCAGCATTTT | CASSDGLQPQHF
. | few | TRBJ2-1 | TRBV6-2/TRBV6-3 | TGTGCCAGCAGTAAGTCCCTAGCCGTATTCTCCTACAATGAGCAGTTCTTC | CASSKSLAVFSYNEQFF
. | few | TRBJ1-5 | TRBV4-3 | TGCGCCAGCAGCCAAGACGCCCAGGGCGGCGATCAGCCCCAGCATTTT | CASSQDAQGGDQPQHF
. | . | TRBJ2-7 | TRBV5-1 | TGCGCCAGCAGCTTGGCGCCGGACGAGACCTACGAGCAGTACTTC | CASSLAPDETYEQYF
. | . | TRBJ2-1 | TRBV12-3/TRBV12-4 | TGTGCCAGCGATACGTATGGGGAGCAGTTCTTC | CASDTYGEQFF
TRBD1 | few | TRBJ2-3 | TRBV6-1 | TGTGCCAGCAGTGCCGCAGGGGGCTTTGATACGCAGTATTTT | CASSAAGGFDTQYF
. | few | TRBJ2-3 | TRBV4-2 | TGTGCCAGCAGCCAAGGGGGACCACCCTACTTCTCCCGACCCACAGATACGCAGTATTTT | CASSQGGPPYFSRPTDTQYF
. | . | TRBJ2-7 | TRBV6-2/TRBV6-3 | TGTGCCAGCAGCTCCGATCCCGGGACCGGGGGCTTGGAGCAGTACTTC | CASSSDPGTGGLEQYF
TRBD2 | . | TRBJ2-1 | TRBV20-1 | TGCAGTGTGACGGGGGGCTACAATGAGCAGTTCTTC | CSVTGGYNEQFF
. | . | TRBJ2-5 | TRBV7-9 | TGTGCCAGCAGCCTGAATACAGGAGAGACCCAGTACTTC | CASSLNTGETQYF
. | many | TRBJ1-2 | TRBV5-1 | TGCGCCAGCAGCGTCTCACAGGGAGGCCATGGCTACACCTTC | CASSVSQGGHGYTF